The clone carrying this T cell receptor (beta chain) was picked up many times. This entry belongs to a study of blood T cells in healthy people across ages. Germline V gives CDR1 MNHNS, CDR2 SASEGT. V was trimmed by 0 bases and J by 4 bases, leaving 8 bases between them. The CDR3 consists of 14 residues. Researchers isolated at least 6.5 million PBMCs per sample. Together with a sample-barcoded 5' primer, a J-beta primer mix was included in a second PCR lasting about 7 to 11 cycles. Via MiXCR, TCRdb re-called the 5' RACE reads, giving one row per CDR3 protein. Among hundreds of thousands of distinct CDR3 sequences, 25% to 30% were seen once, and the ten largest hold 15% to 20%.

The V gene is TRBV6-1, the J gene TRBJ2-3, with D uncertain. Sequencing input: blood. The clonotype originates from a woman older than 75 in good health. CDR3 amino acids: CASSEAGIPDTQYF. The DNA of the CDR3 is TGTGCCAGCAGTGAAGCTGGGATTCCAGATACGCAGTATTTT.